One sample yielded the 9 T cell receptor beta chains listed below, sequenced in a study of siplizumab effects on memory and regulatory T cells. Generated by immunoSEQ multiplex PCR, the TCRdb table keeps only in-frame clones and is missing some. The sample carries about 100,000 clones, roughly 93% recorded once. The sequenced material came from non-Treg CD4+ T cells sorted from blood. The receptor set was obtained from a human donor in good health.

J is TRBJ1-1 and V is TRBV6-6; D might be TRBD1 (5 bases). Germline CDR1 reads MNHNY; CDR2 reads SVGAGI (reference sequence). V shed 2 bases and J shed 4 bases, with 11 bases lying between them. The CDR3 contains 14 residues. CDR3 in amino acids: CASSYAGDSTEAFF. The CDR3, as DNA: TGTGCCAGCAGTTACGCGGGGGATAGCACTGAAGCTTTCTTT.

CDR3 in amino acids: CASRRGSRRARGTEAFF. CDR3 in DNA: TGTGCCAGCAGGCGAGGGTCGCGGCGGGCTCGGGGCACTGAAGCTTTCTTT. The chain links TRBV28 to TRBJ1-1; no definite D call. The CDR3 has 17 residues. Trimming removed 6 bases from V and 4 bases from J, with 24 bases in between. Germline-derived CDR1 and CDR2 are MDHEN and SYDVKM.

The V gene is TRBV30, the J gene TRBJ2-6; no reliable D call. This CDR3 contains 15 residues. CDR1 is GTSNPN, CDR2 SVGIG, per germline (reference sequence). The V and J ends lost 2 bases and 2 bases respectively, with 10 bases between them. DNA for the CDR3: TGTGCCTGGAGTTTATTAAGGGCTGGGGCCAACGTCCTGACTTTC. Translation: CAWSLLRAGANVLTF.

The rearrangement uses TRBV18 and TRBJ1-2; D is ambiguous. The CDR3 runs 11 residues. Germline V gives CDR1 KGHSH, CDR2 LQKENI. V lost 3 bases to trimming and J lost 4 bases, with 3 bases between them. CDR3: CASSPSYGYTF. In nucleotides, the CDR3 is TGTGCCAGCTCACCGAGCTATGGCTACACCTTC.

The rearrangement joins TRBV6-5 to TRBJ2-7; D might be TRBD1 (5 bases). Trimming left V 2 bases short and J 3 bases short, with 11 bases between. Germline loops: CDR1 MNHEY, CDR2 SVGAGI. The CDR3 is 14 residues long. CDR3 nucleotide sequence: TGTGCCAGCAGTTACCAAGGGGAAGACTACGAGCAGTACTTC. Amino acids: CASSYQGEDYEQYF.

The J gene is TRBJ2-7, the V gene TRBV7-9, with 8 bases matching TRBD2. The CDR3 is made up of 18 amino acids. From germline, CDR1 is SEHNR and CDR2 FQNEAQ (reference sequence). V gave up 0 bases and J gave up 2 bases; unmatched junction bases: 12. The CDR3 DNA sequence: TGTGCCAGCAGCTTAGCGTTCGGTGACTGGCGGGGGGCCTACGAGCAGTACTTC. Translating gives CASSLAFGDWRGAYEQYF.

This clone was detected a few times. The gene calls are TRBV18 and TRBJ1-2; the D gene is possibly TRBD1 (6 bases). The germline gives CDR1 KGHSH, CDR2 LQKENI. CDR3 length equals 15 residues. Trimming took off 0 bases at V and 2 bases at J, with 10 bases between the two ends. CDR3 nucleotide sequence: TGTGCCAGCTCACCACCACAGGGAGCCAACTATGGCTACACCTTC. Translation: CASSPPQGANYGYTF.

The chain uses TRBV10-3 and TRBJ2-7, with 7 bases aligning to TRBD1. The ends lost 6 bases at V and 7 bases at J; junction bases unmatched: 9. Germline V gene sequence: CDR1 ENHRY, CDR2 SYGVKD. The CDR3 sequence is 13 residues long. CDR3 DNA: TGTGCCATCAGCCTAGACAGGGCGAGGGAGCAGTACTTC. Translated: CAISLDRAREQYF.

The chain is built from TRBV10-3 and TRBJ1-5; possibly TRBD1 for D (5 bases). V shed 2 bases and J shed 7 bases, with 15 bases lying between them. CDR1 is ENHRY and CDR2 is SYGVKD in the germline V gene. The CDR3 is made up of 15 amino acids. The CDR3 sequence is CAISEGPERTQPQHF. CDR3 in DNA: TGTGCCATCAGTGAGGGACCCGAAAGGACACAGCCCCAGCATTTT.